This T cell receptor beta chain originates from a study of technical replicates of blood from a few donors (dated by TCRdb to the late 2010s). Inclusive of the bounding cysteine and phenylalanine, the CDR3 is 18 residues long. Only the CDR3 part of the read is kept: 54 bases, read in frame from the first base. Via the germline V gene, CDR1 is SGDLS and CDR2 YYNGEE. V ends up 4 bases short and J 4 bases short, with an unmatched junction base count of 15. Libraries were prepared through the immunoSEQ multiplex PCR assay. TCRdb's version of the immuneACCESS table is confined to in-frame rearrangements and falls short of the full clone set. An unresolved V gene accounts for under half of the shortfall where checked; the remainder is of unknown origin. This sample lists roughly 100,000 clones; 96% were detected once. 0.2% to 0.25% of the sample is in the top ten clones. Details on this clone: Which antigen it targets is not known. No much larger clone is present one base from it, and per-base qualities are unavailable.

The TCR was taken from a human donor in good health. Specimen: T cells isolated from PBMCs. The chain joins TRBV9 to TRBJ2-3; TRBD1 fits 10 bases in the junction. This receptor has the CDR3 CASSTPGTGVYSADTQYF. The nucleotide sequence is TGTGCCAGCAGCACTCCCGGGACAGGGGTTTATTCGGCAGATACGCAGTATTTT.